The 20 T cell receptor beta chains below were found in one sample sequenced in a study of OX40 agonist ivuxolimab in advanced cancers. TCRdb's copy holds only in-frame clones and misses some; the assay was immunoSEQ multiplex PCR. The sample contains approximately 44,000 clones, approximately 83% of which appear only once. Sequenced material: CD4+ or CD8+ T cells sorted from blood, taken in a trial of the OX40 agonist ivuxolimab. Every receptor here comes from an adult with an advanced solid tumor such as melanoma, head and neck, liver or kidney cancer.

The rearrangement joins TRBV10-1 to TRBJ2-3, with 8 bases identical to TRBD2. The CDR3 covers 17 residues. Per germline, CDR1 WNHNN and CDR2 SYGVQD (reference sequence). With V trimmed by 0 bases and J by 5 bases, 10 bases remained unmatched. CDR3 sequence reads: CASSESGGAGEGDTQYF. DNA for the CDR3: TGCGCCAGCAGTGAGTCGGGCGGAGCGGGGGAGGGAGATACGCAGTATTTT.

This chain links TRBV5-5 with TRBJ2-5; D ambiguous. Germline CDR1 SGHKS, CDR2 YYEKEE (reference sequence). V shed 4 bases and J shed 2 bases, with 12 bases lying between them. CDR3 size: 14 residues. The chain's CDR3 is CASSPGWSQETQYF. DNA of the CDR3: TGTGCCAGCAGCCCTGGTTGGTCGCAAGAGACCCAGTACTTC. The complete variable domain, with remaining parts taken from reference TRBV5-5 and TRBJ2-5, reads DAGVTQSPTHLIKTRGQQVTLRCSPISGHKSVSWYQQVLGQGPQFIFQYYEKEERGRGNFPDRFSARQFPNYSSELNVNALLLGDSALYLCASSPGWSQETQYFGPGTRLLVL.

The V call is TRBV4-1, the J call TRBJ2-2, with 10 bases fitting TRBD2. Germline V gene sequence: CDR1 MGHRA, CDR2 YSYEKL. The CDR3 totals 17 residues. The ends lost 6 bases at V and 1 base at J; junction bases unmatched: 8. The CDR3 nucleotides are TGCGCCAGCAGTCCTCTAACTAGCGGGAAGAACACCGGGGAGCTGTTTTTT. It specifies CASSPLTSGKNTGELFF.

The rearrangement links TRBV11-1 to TRBJ1-1; TRBD1 might be the D (5 bases). V dropped 6 bases and J dropped 1 base, with 12 bases sitting between them. This CDR3 spans 14 amino acids. CDR1 and CDR2 from the germline V gene are SGHAT and FQDESV (reference sequence). The CDR3 loop reads CASRLGRENTEAFF. CDR3 in DNA: TGTGCCAGCAGATTGGGACGGGAGAACACTGAAGCTTTCTTT.

The CDR3 loop is CASSSRTGGDETQYF. In DNA, the CDR3 is TGTGCCAGCAGCTCACGGACAGGGGGTGATGAGACCCAGTACTTC. V is TRBV5-8 and J is TRBJ2-5; 10 bases fit TRBD1. This CDR3 has 15 amino acids. The germline V gene encodes CDR1 SGHTS and CDR2 YDEGEE. The trim removed 3 bases at V and 5 bases at J, leaving 7 bases unmatched.

The V and J genes are TRBV5-4 and TRBJ1-1; 8 bases align to TRBD1. The CDR3 length is 16 residues. Germline CDR1 SGHNT, CDR2 YYREEE (reference sequence). With 4 bases clipped from V and 5 bases from J, the junction kept 13 bases outside the gene matches. CDR3 sequence (DNA): TGTGCCAGCAGCAATGACAGGGGCCTCGGTGGAACTGAAGCTTTCTTT. This sequence encodes CASSNDRGLGGTEAFF.

V is TRBV4-3 and J is TRBJ2-2, with D unclear. Germline loops: CDR1 LGHNA, CDR2 YSLEER. V was pared by 1 base and J by 9 bases, with 15 bases between. CDR3 length equals 15 residues. CDR3 nucleotide sequence: TGCGCCAGCAGCCAAGTAGTCGAGTCGGCGAGGGAGCTGTTTTTT. Translating it yields CASSQVVESARELFF.

The chain employs TRBV7-8 and TRBJ2-1; D might be TRBD2 (7 bases). The CDR3 covers 17 residues. Per germline, CDR1 SGHVS and CDR2 FQNEAQ. Trimming pared 5 bases from V and 1 base from J, leaving 18 bases between. CDR3 sequence (DNA): TGTGCCAGCAGCCGCGCGAGGGGGGGGCCTTCCTACAATGAGCAGTTCTTC. It is translated as CASSRARGGPSYNEQFF.

Written as DNA, the CDR3 is TGCGCCAGCAGCCGGACCGGGACTGAAGCTTTCTTT. It encodes CASSRTGTEAFF. The chain uses TRBV4-3 and TRBJ1-1; D is undetermined. Trimming stripped 4 bases from V and 5 bases from J, with 8 bases between. CDR1 and CDR2 from the germline V gene are LGHNA and YSLEER. The CDR3 spans 12 residues.

The J gene is TRBJ2-1, the V gene TRBV7-6; 9 bases map to TRBD2. The germline V gene has CDR1 SGHVS and CDR2 FNYEAQ. With 1 base clipped from V and 2 bases from J, the junction kept 3 bases outside the gene matches. The CDR3 is 16 residues long. CDR3 residues: CASSLGGGAPYNEQFF. The CDR3, as DNA: TGTGCCAGCAGCTTAGGCGGGGGGGCCCCCTACAATGAGCAGTTCTTC.

This clone was detected a few times. This rearrangement joins TRBV5-8 to TRBJ2-4; TRBD1 aligns across 7 bases. Germline assignment: CDR1 SGHTS and CDR2 YDEGEE. CDR3 length equals 20 residues. Trimming cost V 4 bases and J 0 bases; bases outside gene matches: 19. The chain's CDR3 is CASSETGTADTRLAKNIQYF. CDR3 bases: TGTGCCAGCAGCGAAACCGGGACAGCGGACACTAGGCTAGCCAAAAACATTCAGTACTTC.

This clone appeared a single time. V and J are TRBV6-1 and TRBJ1-5, with D perhaps matching TRBD1 (6 bases). Germline V gives CDR1 MNHNS, CDR2 SASEGT. V was clipped by 7 bases and J by 1 base, with 11 bases between them. CDR3 length: 14 residues. DNA for the CDR3: TGTGCCAGCAAGGGGGGGCCCAGCAATCAGCCCCAGCATTTT. It yields the protein CASKGGPSNQPQHF.

This chain connects TRBV6-4 to TRBJ1-5; no firm D call. V was trimmed by 0 bases and J by 0 bases, leaving 6 bases between them. This CDR3 contains 15 residues. Germline assignment: CDR1 MRHNA and CDR2 SNTAGT. The CDR3 here is CASSDSGYSNQPQHF. Here the CDR3 DNA reads TGTGCCAGCAGTGACTCCGGTTATAGCAATCAGCCCCAGCATTTT.

The chain combines TRBV2 with TRBJ2-3; D call uncertain. V lost 5 bases and J 3 bases, leaving 9 bases between the germline ends. Germline CDR1 is SNHLY and CDR2 is FYNNEI. This CDR3 is 13 amino acids long. The CDR3 region is CASSTDGTDTQYF. For the CDR3, the DNA is TGTGCCAGCAGTACGGACGGAACAGATACGCAGTATTTT.

This clone was seen only once. V and J are TRBV19 and TRBJ1-5; 8 nucleotides align to TRBD1. The length of the CDR3 is 13 residues. CDR1 and CDR2 from the germline V gene are LNHDA and SQIVND (reference sequence). The ends lost 6 bases at V and 4 bases at J; junction bases unmatched: 2. The CDR3 spells CASRTGDNQPQHF. In nucleotides, the CDR3 is TGTGCCAGTAGGACAGGGGATAATCAGCCCCAGCATTTT.

The gene calls are TRBV6-1 and TRBJ2-7; D may match TRBD1 or TRBD2 (6 bases each). Germline V lookup: CDR1 MNHNS, CDR2 SASEGT. The CDR3 contains 15 residues. V lost 1 base and J lost 2, with 12 bases in between. CDR3 residues: CASSEVSGGAYEQYF. CDR3 nucleotide sequence: TGTGCCAGCAGTGAAGTTTCCGGGGGCGCCTACGAGCAGTACTTC.

The chain employs TRBV5-4 and TRBJ1-2, with no clear D. The V gene's germline CDR1 is SGHNT and CDR2 YYREEE (reference sequence). The V gene lost 0 bases and the J gene lost 1 base, with 10 bases spanning the gap. The CDR3 totals 15 residues. The CDR3 region is CASSLGLGGNYGYTF. The DNA for the CDR3 is TGTGCCAGCAGCTTGGGTCTGGGTGGTAACTATGGCTACACCTTC. Full variable domain (outside the CDR3, taken from reference TRBV5-4 and TRBJ1-2): ETGVTQSPTHLIKTRGQQVTLRCSSQSGHNTVSWYQQALGQGPQFIFQYYREEENGRGNFPPRFSGLQFPNYSSELNVNALELDDSALYLCASSLGLGGNYGYTFGSGTRLTVV.

This chain joins TRBV30 and TRBJ1-1; D uncertain. The CDR3 runs to 12 residues. Trimming cost V 3 bases and J 11 bases, with 16 bases left between them. Germline V gene lookup returns CDR1 GTSNPN and CDR2 SVGIG (reference sequence). The CDR3 sequence is CAWSLWERVAFF. Here the CDR3 DNA reads TGTGCCTGGAGCCTATGGGAGAGGGTGGCTTTCTTT.

The chain employs TRBV2 and TRBJ2-7, with D tentatively TRBD1 (6 bases). V gave up 7 bases and J gave up 0 bases, with 16 bases separating them. There are 15 residues in the CDR3. Germline assignment: CDR1 SNHLY and CDR2 FYNNEI. The CDR3 DNA reads as TGTGCCAGCAACCTAATGGGGGCCGGCTCCTACGAGCAGTACTTC. Translating it yields CASNLMGAGSYEQYF.

The chain is built from TRBV7-9 and TRBJ2-3, with TRBD1 matching 9 bases. The germline gives CDR1 SEHNR, CDR2 FQNEAQ (reference sequence). The CDR3 has 16 residues. The junction had 10 bases not matched to a gene; V was cut back by 5 bases and J by 4 bases. CDR3 residues: CASSVRQGEGADTQYF. For the CDR3, the DNA is TGTGCCAGCAGCGTCAGACAGGGGGAAGGGGCAGATACGCAGTATTTT.